This T cell receptor beta chain was sequenced in a study of T cell repertoires in cytomegalovirus infection. In germline, CDR1 is MNHNY, CDR2 SVGAGI (reference sequence). V lost 2 bases to trimming and J lost 7 bases; unmatched junction nucleotides: 4. The CDR3 totals 13 residues. TCRdb reanalysed the reads using MiXCR and keeps one entry per CDR3 protein. The data show hundreds of thousands of distinct CDR3 sequences, around a third seen once. To note about this clonotype: Antigen specificity is unknown.

The sequencing used cultured CD8+ T cells from PBMCs, collected from culture after CMV antigen stimulation. The rearrangement joins TRBV6-6 to TRBJ2-5, with 7 bases identical to TRBD1. The source is a human donor in good health (CMV status not recorded). Some clones in this sample may be carry-over from other donors' samples. In nucleotides, the CDR3 is TGTGCCAGCAGTTACGACAGGGTGGGGACCCAGTACTTC. It codes for CASSYDRVGTQYF.